The 31 T cell receptor beta chains listed next were all sequenced from one sample in a study of spatial heterogeneity in lung cancer. General observations from the study: It was found that expanded intratumoral alpha and beta TCR counts tracked tumor mutation counts.

No cognate antigen is known for these TCRs. TCRdb reprocessed the 5' RACE reads via MiXCR and lists one record per CDR3 protein. The sample lists 15,000 to 20,000 distinct CDR3 sequences; 5.5% to 6.5% were seen once. As to time point: sample taken at primary tumor resection. The sample in question was lung tumor tissue, obtained at surgery. The receptors stem from a female donor with early-stage non-small cell lung cancer.

This clonotype was observed at least ten times. This beta chain came through as a stray read in a library set up for alpha chains, and its size says little. The chain links TRBV5-6 to TRBJ2-1; D gene ambiguous. Germline CDR1 SGHDT, CDR2 YYEEEE. Trimming removed 0 bases from V and 6 bases from J, with 7 bases in between. This CDR3 has 13 amino acids. The CDR3 loop is CASSLGSFNEQFF. DNA of the CDR3: TGTGCCAGCAGCTTGGGTTCTTTCAATGAGCAGTTCTTC.

This clonotype was seen at least ten times. As an off-target read in a library built for alpha chains, this beta chain has a frequency of little significance. This chain joins TRBV16 and TRBJ1-2; the D is unclear. Per the germline V gene, CDR1 is KGHSY and CDR2 is FQNENV. V was trimmed by 3 bases and J by 3 bases, leaving 14 bases between them. The CDR3 loop spans 15 amino acids. CDR3 bases: TGTGCCAGCAGCCACCGACTTAATGAGGACTATGGCTACACCTTC. This sequence encodes CASSHRLNEDYGYTF. Looking up the rest from reference TRBV16 and TRBJ1-2 gives the full variable domain: GEEVAQTPKHLVRGEGQKAKLYCAPIKGHSYVFWYQQVLKNEFKFLISFQNENVFDETGMPKERFSAKCLPNSPCSLEIQATKLEDSAVYFCASSHRLNEDYGYTFGSGTRLTVV.

In its sample, this clonotype was seen a few times. In a library made to pick up alpha chains, this beta chain is a stray read with a size that means little. V usage is TRBV7-2 and J usage is TRBJ2-1; D is uncertain. Germline CDR1 and CDR2: SGHTA and FQGNSA. The CDR3 loop spans 13 amino acids. With 0 bases removed from V and 5 bases from J, the gap between germline ends came to 5 bases. In nucleotides, the CDR3 is TGTGCCAGCAGCTTAGCTCCGGACAATGAGCAGTTCTTC. Protein product: CASSLAPDNEQFF. Based on the CDR3 plus reference TRBV7-2 and TRBJ2-1, the full variable domain is GAGVSQSPSNKVTEKGKDVELRCDPISGHTALYWYRQSLGQGLEFLIYFQGNSAPDKSGLPSDRFSAERTGGSVSTLTIQRTQQEDSAVYLCASSLAPDNEQFFGPGTRLTVL.

The sample holds many counts of this clonotype. Since it is a stray read in a library aimed at alpha chains, this beta chain has a size that is not meaningful. The V and J genes are TRBV3-1 and TRBJ2-1; tentatively, D is TRBD1 or TRBD2 (5 bases each). The V end was cut by 0 bases, the J end by 12 bases, with 9 bases between. Germline values: CDR1 LGHDT, CDR2 YNNKEL (reference sequence). CDR3 length: 12 residues. The CDR3 here is CASSQDGGRQFF. CDR3 DNA sequence: TGTGCCAGCAGCCAAGATGGGGGACGGCAGTTCTTC.

This clonotype was picked up many times. In a library made to pick up alpha chains, this beta chain is a stray read with a size that means little. This chain joins TRBV29-1 and TRBJ2-1; a possible D gene is TRBD2 (5 bases). V was trimmed by 6 bases and J by 8 bases, leaving 11 bases between them. The germline gives CDR1 SQVTM, CDR2 ANQGSEA. This CDR3 has 11 amino acids. The CDR3 sequence is CSVLADDEQFF. In nucleotides, the CDR3 is TGCAGCGTCCTAGCCGACGATGAGCAGTTCTTC.

This clonotype was seen many times. The library was built for alpha chains, so this beta chain is an off-target read and its size means little. V gene TRBV13 combines with J gene TRBJ2-3; D not certain. The germline V and J ends were trimmed by 5 bases and 6 bases, with 12 bases remaining between them. Germline CDR1 and CDR2: PRHDT and FYEKMQ (reference sequence). This CDR3 is 13 amino acids long. CDR3 sequence (DNA): TGTGCCAGCAGCGACAAACTCGATGATACGCAGTATTTT. Translated, it gives CASSDKLDDTQYF.

This clonotype was recorded at least ten times. A library prepared for alpha chains yielded this beta chain as an off-target read; its size is of little meaning. V gene TRBV18 combines with J gene TRBJ1-6; D possibly corresponds to TRBD1 (5 bases). CDR1 and CDR2 from the germline V gene are KGHSH and LQKENI. V was shortened by 2 bases and J by 7 bases, with 15 bases between the two germline ends. This CDR3 spans 16 amino acids. The CDR3 is CASSPALGQTNSPLHF. The DNA of the CDR3 is TGTGCCAGCTCACCAGCGTTGGGGCAGACCAATTCACCCCTCCACTTT.

This clonotype was recorded a few times. Found in a library prepared for alpha chains, this beta chain is an off-target read, and its abundance has little meaning. The chain uses TRBV6-6 and TRBJ2-2; D is ambiguous. The CDR3 sequence is 17 residues long. Per the germline V gene, CDR1 is MNHNY and CDR2 is SVGAGI (reference sequence). The ends were cut back, 2 bases at V and 4 bases at J, with 17 bases in the middle. The chain's CDR3 is CASSYRDRGGSTGELFF. CDR3 DNA: TGTGCCAGCAGTTACAGGGATCGCGGCGGAAGCACCGGGGAGCTGTTTTTT.

Comment on this clonotype: This beta chain came through as a stray read in a library set up for alpha chains, and its size says little. The chain uses TRBV15 and TRBJ1-2; D gene uncertain. V was cut by 2 bases and J by 6 bases, with 7 bases left in between. This CDR3 contains 12 residues. Germline CDR1 and CDR2: LNHNV and YYDKDF (reference sequence). CDR3 region: CATSRRRDGYTF. The CDR3, as DNA: TGTGCCACCAGCAGACGGAGAGATGGCTACACCTTC. Supplemented by reference TRBV15 and TRBJ1-2, the full variable domain reads DAMVIQNPRYQVTQFGKPVTLSCSQTLNHNVMYWYQQKSSQAPKLLFHYYDKDFNNEADTPDNFQSRRPNTSFCFLDIRSPGLGDTAMYLCATSRRRDGYTFGSGTRLTVV.

This clonotype was observed at least ten times. Because this beta chain is a stray read in a library intended to capture alpha chains, its abundance should not be given much weight. This rearrangement joins TRBV6-2 or TRBV6-3 to TRBJ2-2; TRBD2 aligns across 12 bases. The CDR3 has 17 amino acids. J gave up 4 bases and V 6 bases, and 9 bases lay outside the gene matches. The germline V gene has CDR1 MNHEY and CDR2 SVGEGT. Here the CDR3 reads CASRPSPGLAGTGELFF. In DNA, the CDR3 is TGTGCCAGCAGGCCCTCCCCGGGACTAGCGGGCACCGGGGAGCTGTTTTTT.

There are a few counts of this clonotype. Since the library was made to target alpha chains, this beta chain is a stray read and its abundance is not meaningful. The chain carries TRBV20-1 and TRBJ1-5; D remains unclear. Germline V lookup: CDR1 DFQATT, CDR2 SNEGSKA (reference sequence). V shed 4 bases and J shed 5 bases, with 18 bases lying between them. CDR3 size: 15 residues. The CDR3 loop reads CSAIPEKGADQPQHF. The CDR3 DNA follows: TGCAGTGCTATTCCAGAAAAGGGTGCGGATCAGCCCCAGCATTTT.

This clonotype was seen ten or more times. As an off-target read in a library built for alpha chains, this beta chain has a frequency of little significance. V usage is TRBV4-2 and J usage is TRBJ2-2, with no clear D. The germline V gene encodes CDR1 LGHNA and CDR2 YNFKEQ. Trimming pared 0 bases from V and 3 bases from J, leaving 5 bases between. CDR3 length equals 14 residues. In nucleotides, the CDR3 is TGTGCCAGCAGCCAAGAGCGGTACACCGGGGAGCTGTTTTTT. Translated, it gives CASSQERYTGELFF.

This clonotype came up many times. This beta chain turned up in a library designed for alpha chains; as an off-target read, its abundance says little. CDR3 sequence: CASSVLAGGPDTQYF. CDR3 nucleotide sequence: TGTGCCAGCAGCGTACTAGCGGGAGGTCCAGATACGCAGTATTTT. The rearrangement uses TRBV11-2 and TRBJ2-3; 12 bases are shared with TRBD2. Germline lookup yields CDR1 SGHAT and CDR2 FQNNGV. Germline trimming cut 5 bases from V and 4 bases from J; bases unmatched to any gene: 4. The CDR3 is made up of 15 amino acids.

In its sample, this clonotype was seen many times. This beta chain lies outside the target of a library built for alpha chains; its clone size means little. This chain connects TRBV21-1 to TRBJ2-1; the table's D gene call, TRBD1, was not cross checked with the DNA. TRBV21-1 is designated a pseudogene. This CDR3 is built from 17 residues. DNA of the CDR3: TGTGCCAGCAGCAATGATTCACCCCGGGGACCTTACAATGAGCAGTTCTTC. It specifies CASSNDSPRGPYNEQFF.

This clonotype has at least ten counts. Since the library was made to target alpha chains, this beta chain is a stray read and its abundance is not meaningful. DNA for the CDR3: TGTGCCAGCAGCCCGGACAGGGAAAAACTGTTTTTT. Translated: CASSPDREKLFF. V and J are TRBV7-6 and TRBJ1-4, with TRBD1 matching over 7 bases. Germline V CDR1 and CDR2: SGHVS, FNYEAQ. The ends lost 5 bases at V and 8 bases at J; junction bases unmatched: 2. The CDR3 totals 12 residues.

This clonotype was detected ten times or more. This beta chain appears as a stray read in a library generated for alpha chains; its size is not informative. The genes are TRBV28 and TRBJ2-7; 10 bases are shared with TRBD1. Germline assignment: CDR1 MDHEN and CDR2 SYDVKM. The CDR3 extends over 15 amino acids. V lost 5 bases to trimming and J lost 3 bases; unmatched junction nucleotides: 7. The CDR3 protein is CASSIPGTGVYEQYF. The CDR3 DNA is TGTGCCAGCAGTATCCCAGGGACAGGGGTCTACGAGCAGTACTTC. Filled out from reference TRBV28 and TRBJ2-7, the complete variable domain reads DVKVTQSSRYLVKRTGEKVFLECVQDMDHENMFWYRQDPGLGLRLIYFSYDVKMKEKGDIPEGYSVSREKKERFSLILESASTNQTSMYLCASSIPGTGVYEQYFGPGTRLTVT.

This clonotype was detected many times. This beta chain turned up in a library designed for alpha chains; as an off-target read, its abundance says little. The rearrangement links TRBV7-8 to TRBJ1-1; D not certain. Trimming cost V 4 bases and J 3 bases, with 3 bases left between them. This CDR3 comprises 11 residues. Looked up from germline, CDR1 is SGHVS and CDR2 is FQNEAQ. CDR3 nucleotides: TGTGCCAGCAGCTCCGACACTGAAGCTTTCTTT. Its translation is CASSSDTEAFF.

This clonotype has ten or more counts. This beta chain is off target for a library built for alpha chains, so its abundance means little. The V and J genes are TRBV7-6 and TRBJ2-1; 11 bases align to TRBD2. V trimming: 3 bases; J trimming: 5 bases; junction bases outside the gene matches: 18. Per germline, CDR1 SGHVS and CDR2 FNYEAQ. The CDR3 has 20 residues. CDR3 amino acids: CASSLRGTSGQMYYNNEQFF. The CDR3 nucleotides read TGTGCCAGCAGCTTGAGGGGGACTAGCGGCCAAATGTACTACAACAATGAGCAGTTCTTC.

This clonotype has a count of ten or more. With the library built for alpha chains, this beta chain is off target and its frequency is not meaningful. CDR3 amino acids: CASSVGAVSSTDTQYF. CDR3 in DNA: TGTGCCAGCAGCGTAGGTGCAGTCTCTAGCACAGATACGCAGTATTTT. The chain uses TRBV9 and TRBJ2-3, with D hard to call. Trimming removed 0 bases at V and 0 bases at J, with 11 bases between. The V gene's germline CDR1 is SGDLS and CDR2 YYNGEE. The CDR3 has 16 residues.

This clonotype was counted at least ten times. Found in a library prepared for alpha chains, this beta chain is an off-target read, and its abundance has little meaning. The chain combines TRBV4-1 with TRBJ2-3; D assignment may be TRBD1 or TRBD2 (5 bases each). The CDR3 length is 14 residues. CDR1 and CDR2 (germline): MGHRA, YSYEKL. The V end lost 1 base, the J end lost 4 bases, and 9 bases lay between the germline ends. The CDR3: CASSQGPGPDTQYF. For the CDR3, the DNA is TGCGCCAGCAGCCAAGGTCCGGGGCCAGATACGCAGTATTTT.

The table lists this clonotype with many counts. Since the library was made to target alpha chains, this beta chain is a stray read and its abundance is not meaningful. The V gene is TRBV6-5, the J gene TRBJ2-5, with 12 bases matching TRBD2. V dropped 5 bases and J dropped 6; count of bases not matched to a gene: 7. The CDR3 contains 15 residues. CDR1 and CDR2 (germline): MNHEY, SVGAGI. CDR3 coding DNA: TGTGCCAGCAGTCATCTAGCGGGAGGGGAGAAGACCCAGTACTTC. It codes for CASSHLAGGEKTQYF.

This clonotype is medium-sized (0.01 to 0.1%). A library made for alpha chains picked up this beta chain off target, so its size means little. This chain's CDR3 is CASSFLAGDNSPLHF. In DNA, the CDR3 is TGCGCCAGCAGCTTTTTGGCAGGAGATAATTCACCCCTCCACTTT. V is TRBV5-1 and J is TRBJ1-6, with no clear D. The CDR3 covers 15 residues. Trimming pared 2 bases from V and 5 bases from J, leaving 11 bases between. In germline, CDR1 is SGHRS, CDR2 YFSETQ.

By its share, this clonotype is medium-sized (0.01 to 0.1%). Found in a library prepared for alpha chains, this beta chain is an off-target read, and its abundance has little meaning. This chain joins TRBV27 and TRBJ2-1; 8 nucleotides align to TRBD2. The CDR3 is made up of 14 amino acids. CDR1 is MNHEY and CDR2 is SMNVEV in the germline V gene (reference sequence). Trimming cost V 4 bases and J 9 bases; bases outside gene matches: 8. Written as DNA, the CDR3 is TGTGCCAGCAGTTGGGGTAGCGGGACGCTTGAGCAGTTCTTC. Translated: CASSWGSGTLEQFF.

This clonotype was picked up many times. This beta chain appears as a stray read in a library generated for alpha chains; its size is not informative. The DNA of the CDR3 is TGTGCCAGCAGCTTAGTCTCACAGCAAGAGACCCAGTACTTC. Translated: CASSLVSQQETQYF. The J gene is TRBJ2-5, the V gene TRBV11-2; D gene ambiguous. This CDR3 is 14 amino acids long. The V gene's germline CDR1 is SGHAT and CDR2 FQNNGV. Between the trimmed V and J ends, which lost 1 base and 2 bases, there was a span of 8 bases.

Comments on this clonotype: As an off-target read in a library built for alpha chains, this beta chain has a frequency of little significance. This sequence joins TRBV7-2 and TRBJ2-1, with TRBD2 matching over 10 bases. This CDR3 has 14 amino acids. The ends lost 4 bases at V and 7 bases at J; junction bases unmatched: 4. Germline lookup yields CDR1 SGHTA and CDR2 FQGNSA. The CDR3 sequence is CASSSTSGPNEQFF. CDR3 sequence (DNA): TGTGCCAGCAGCTCGACTAGCGGGCCTAATGAGCAGTTCTTC.

This clonotype was seen at least ten times. This beta chain came through as a stray read in a library set up for alpha chains, and its size says little. V and J are TRBV6-1 and TRBJ2-7; 10 nucleotides agree with TRBD1. The CDR3 extends over 17 amino acids. CDR1 and CDR2 from the germline V gene are MNHNS and SASEGT. V trimming: 5 bases; J trimming: 2 bases; junction bases outside the gene matches: 12. The CDR3 sequence is CASSKSSGQGFPYEQYF. CDR3 DNA: TGTGCCAGCAGTAAATCCTCGGGACAGGGGTTTCCCTACGAGCAGTACTTC.

This clonotype was recorded at least ten times. Since the library was made to target alpha chains, this beta chain is a stray read and its abundance is not meaningful. The CDR3, as DNA: TGTGCCAGCAGCTTAGGGGGACGTGGAGAGCAGTACTTC. Encoded protein: CASSLGGRGEQYF. This sequence joins TRBV7-9 and TRBJ2-7; D tentatively fits TRBD1 or TRBD2 (5 bases each). The CDR3 runs 13 residues. CDR1 and CDR2 (germline): SEHNR, FQNEAQ (reference sequence). Trimming left V 1 base short and J 7 bases short, with 11 bases between.

This clonotype was counted ten times or more. A library prepared for alpha chains yielded this beta chain as an off-target read; its size is of little meaning. The rearrangement links TRBV24-1 to TRBJ2-1; no firm D call. V lost 8 bases to trimming and J lost 5 bases, with 6 bases between them. This CDR3 has 11 amino acids. Germline lookup yields CDR1 KGHDR and CDR2 SFDVKD. CDR3 region: CATKKDNEQFF. CDR3 nucleotide sequence: TGTGCCACCAAGAAGGACAATGAGCAGTTCTTC.

This clonotype was detected ten times or more. This beta chain is an unintended read in a library built for alpha chains; its size means little. The chain employs TRBV20-1 and TRBJ2-3, with TRBD2 identical over 9 bases. The CDR3 runs to 14 residues. The germline CDR1 and CDR2 sequences are DFQATT and SNEGSKA (reference sequence). In DNA, the CDR3 is TGCAGCGCGGGAGGGGAGGGGCACACAGATACGCAGTATTTT. Translating it yields CSAGGEGHTDTQYF.

By proportion, this clonotype is medium-sized. A library prepared for alpha chains yielded this beta chain as an off-target read; its size is of little meaning. The J gene is TRBJ2-4, the V gene TRBV28; no definite D call. The CDR3 extends over 14 amino acids. V was pared by 7 bases and J by 0 bases, with 10 bases between. The V gene's germline CDR1 is MDHEN and CDR2 SYDVKM. The CDR3 protein is CASNAGLAKNIQYF. The DNA of the CDR3 is TGTGCCAGCAATGCTGGTCTAGCCAAAAACATTCAGTACTTC.

This clonotype was recorded at least ten times. This beta chain is an off-target read within a library intended for alpha chains, so its frequency means little. The chain joins TRBV29-1 to TRBJ2-7; 10 bases match TRBD2. CDR1 is SQVTM, CDR2 ANQGSEA, per germline. The CDR3 contains 13 residues. Trimming removed 1 base from V and 5 bases from J; junction bases left unmatched: 2. The CDR3 bases are TGCAGCGTTGAAGCTAGCGGGAGCGACGAGCAGTACTTC. Protein sequence: CSVEASGSDEQYF.